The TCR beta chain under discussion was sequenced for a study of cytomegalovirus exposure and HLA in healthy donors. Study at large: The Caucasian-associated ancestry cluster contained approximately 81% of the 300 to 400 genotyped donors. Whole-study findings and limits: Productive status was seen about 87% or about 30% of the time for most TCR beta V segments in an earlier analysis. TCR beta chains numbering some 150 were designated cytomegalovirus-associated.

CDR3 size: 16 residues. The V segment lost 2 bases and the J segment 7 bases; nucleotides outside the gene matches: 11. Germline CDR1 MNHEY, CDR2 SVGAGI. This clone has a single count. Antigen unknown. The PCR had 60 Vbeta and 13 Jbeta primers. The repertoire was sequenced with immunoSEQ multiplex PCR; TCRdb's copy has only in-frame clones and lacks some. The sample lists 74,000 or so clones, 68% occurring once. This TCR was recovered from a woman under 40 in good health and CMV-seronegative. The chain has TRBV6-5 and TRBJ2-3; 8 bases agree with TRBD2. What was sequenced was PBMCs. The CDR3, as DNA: TGTGCCAGCAGTTACCCCTCCGGCGGGGGGCCAAATACGCAGTATTTT. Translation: CASSYPSGGGPNTQYF.